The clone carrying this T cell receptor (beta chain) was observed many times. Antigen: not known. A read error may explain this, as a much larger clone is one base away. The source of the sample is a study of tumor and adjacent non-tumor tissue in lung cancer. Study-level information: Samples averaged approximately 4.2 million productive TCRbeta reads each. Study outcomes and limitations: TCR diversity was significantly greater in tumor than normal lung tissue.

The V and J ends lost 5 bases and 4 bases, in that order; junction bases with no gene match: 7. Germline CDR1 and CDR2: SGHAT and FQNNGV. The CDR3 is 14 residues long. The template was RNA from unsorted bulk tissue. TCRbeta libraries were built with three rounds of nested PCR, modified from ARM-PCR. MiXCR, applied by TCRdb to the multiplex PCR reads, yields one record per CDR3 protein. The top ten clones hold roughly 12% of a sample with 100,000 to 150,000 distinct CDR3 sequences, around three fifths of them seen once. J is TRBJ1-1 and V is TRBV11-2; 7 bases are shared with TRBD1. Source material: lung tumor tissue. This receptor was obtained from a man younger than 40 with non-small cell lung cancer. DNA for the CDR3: TGTGCCAGCAGCATCGGGACAGCCAGCACTGAAGCTTTCTTT. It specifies CASSIGTASTEAFF.